This paragraph covers one TCR beta chain sequence. One Seattle source followed patients from active infection through their disease course. Assay: immunoSEQ multiplex PCR; the TCRdb copy retains only in-frame clones and omits some. In the table there are fewer than 350,000 clones, approximately 86% of which are singletons. The germline gives CDR1 SNHLY, CDR2 FYNNEI. This CDR3 region has 15 residues. The germline V and J ends were trimmed by 4 bases and 4 bases, with 14 bases remaining between them. This sample is part of a study of blood T cell repertoires in COVID-19. The TCR sequence derives from a man aged 30 to 39 with COVID-19, enrolled during active disease. Sequencing used peripheral blood. The chain combines TRBV2 with TRBJ2-1, with D maybe TRBD1 (7 bases). The DNA for the CDR3 is TGTGCCAGCAGTGGGGGCAGGGGGGCGTACAATGAGCAGTTCTTC. Its translation is CASSGGRGAYNEQFF.